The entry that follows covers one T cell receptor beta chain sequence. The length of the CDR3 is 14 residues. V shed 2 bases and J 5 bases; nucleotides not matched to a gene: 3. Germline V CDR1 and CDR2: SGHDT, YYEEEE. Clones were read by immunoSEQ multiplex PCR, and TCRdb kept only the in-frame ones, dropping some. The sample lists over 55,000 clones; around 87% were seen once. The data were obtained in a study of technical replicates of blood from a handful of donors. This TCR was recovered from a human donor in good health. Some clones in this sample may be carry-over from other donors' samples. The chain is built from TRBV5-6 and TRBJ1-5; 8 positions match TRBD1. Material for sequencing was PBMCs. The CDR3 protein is CASSFNRGDQPQHF. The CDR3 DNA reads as TGTGCCAGCAGCTTCAACAGGGGGGATCAGCCCCAGCATTTT.